The entry below describes one T cell receptor beta chain. Its antigen is as yet unknown. The sample originates from a study of a mutant IDH1 vaccine in newly diagnosed glioma. Germline trimming cut 3 bases from V and 0 bases from J; bases unmatched to any gene: 4. The CDR3 consists of 17 residues. Germline V gene data show CDR1 as SGHNT and CDR2 as YYREEE (reference sequence). Stated time point: week 23, last vaccination. Topical imiquimod accompanied each vaccine dose, which consisted of 300 ug of mutant IDH1 20-mer peptide. This table comes from immunoSEQ multiplex PCR, and its TCRdb copy is limited to in-frame clones, with some not included. Of over 50,000 clones listed, approximately 87% are singletons.

The starting material was PBMCs, obtained from a glioma patient whose treatment included an IDH1 peptide vaccine. This chain links TRBV5-4 with TRBJ2-2, with TRBD2 matching over 11 bases. This clonotype was obtained from a man aged 18-30 years with glioma. CDR3 residues: CASSSKTSGTNTGELFF. CDR3 nucleotide sequence: TGTGCCAGCAGCTCTAAGACTAGCGGGACGAACACCGGGGAGCTGTTTTTT. Variable domain in full (rest from reference TRBV5-4 and TRBJ2-2): ETGVTQSPTHLIKTRGQQVTLRCSSQSGHNTVSWYQQALGQGPQFIFQYYREEENGRGNFPPRFSGLQFPNYSSELNVNALELDDSALYLCASSSKTSGTNTGELFFGEGSRLTVL.